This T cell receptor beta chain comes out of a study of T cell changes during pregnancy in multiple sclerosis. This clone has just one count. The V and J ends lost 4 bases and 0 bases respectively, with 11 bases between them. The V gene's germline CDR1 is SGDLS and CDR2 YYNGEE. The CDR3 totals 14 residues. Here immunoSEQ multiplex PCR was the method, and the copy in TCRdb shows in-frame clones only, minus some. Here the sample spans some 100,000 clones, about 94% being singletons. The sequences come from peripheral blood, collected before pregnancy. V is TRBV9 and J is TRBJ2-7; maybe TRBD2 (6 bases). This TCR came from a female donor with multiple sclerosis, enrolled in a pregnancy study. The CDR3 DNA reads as TGTGCCAGCAGCCCCCGGGAGAGCTCCTACGAGCAGTACTTC. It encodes CASSPRESSYEQYF.